These 17 T cell receptor beta chains originate from one sample sequenced in a study of response to subunit inactivated influenza vaccine. TCRdb reprocessed the RT-PCR reads with MiXCR, giving one entry per CDR3 protein. Altogether around 530,000 distinct CDR3 sequences are present, about 10% being singletons, with the ten largest covering 10%. Source: PBMCs from blood, taken on the day of vaccination. Receptors originate from a man over 45 who received an inactivated influenza vaccine.

The V call is TRBV18, the J call TRBJ2-5; no firm D call. This CDR3 has 16 amino acids. Germline V lookup: CDR1 KGHSH, CDR2 LQKENI. Trimming left V 3 bases short and J 4 bases short, with 18 bases between. CDR3 in amino acids: CASSPQGPAFGETQYF. DNA for the CDR3: TGTGCCAGCTCACCTCAAGGCCCGGCTTTTGGAGAGACCCAGTACTTC.

Only a few counts were recorded for this clonotype. The chain is built from TRBV6-1 and TRBJ1-1, with 7 bases matching TRBD1. The CDR3 is made up of 13 amino acids. Germline assignment: CDR1 MNHNS and CDR2 SASEGT. The V segment lost 5 bases and the J segment 3 bases; nucleotides outside the gene matches: 3. CDR3 DNA: TGTGCCAGCAGTCCAGGGGGGGACACTGAAGCTTTCTTT. The encoded protein is CASSPGGDTEAFF.

The V and J genes are TRBV11-2 and TRBJ2-2; D not resolved. The germline V gene has CDR1 SGHAT and CDR2 FQNNGV. V was cut by 2 bases and J by 2 bases, with 18 bases left in between. The CDR3 is made up of 18 amino acids. The CDR3 bases are TGTGCCAGCAGCTTATCATTGTCAGTTATAACAAACACCGGGGAGCTGTTTTTT. This codes for CASSLSLSVITNTGELFF.

This clonotype was seen only a few times. The V gene is TRBV6-6, the J gene TRBJ1-2; TRBD1 agrees at 7 bases. Germline loops: CDR1 MNHNY, CDR2 SVGAGI (reference sequence). The junction had 5 bases not matched to a gene; V was cut back by 4 bases and J by 6 bases. The CDR3 length is 13 residues. CDR3 protein: CASSWTGSDGYTF. CDR3 coding DNA: TGTGCCAGCAGTTGGACAGGCTCGGATGGCTACACCTTC.

The chain links TRBV7-2 to TRBJ2-7; D unresolved. This CDR3 contains 13 residues. Looked up from germline, CDR1 is SGHTA and CDR2 is FQGNSA. Trimming shortened V by 10 bases and J by 2 bases, and 15 bases separated the two germline ends. In DNA form, the CDR3 reads TGTGCCAACAGTTACGGAGTCGCCTACGAGCAGTACTTC. Translating gives CANSYGVAYEQYF. Drawing the rest from reference TRBV7-2 and TRBJ2-7, the complete variable domain is GAGVSQSPSNKVTEKGKDVELRCDPISGHTALYWYRQSLGQGLEFLIYFQGNSAPDKSGLPSDRFSAERTGGSVSTLTIQRTQQEDSAVYLCANSYGVAYEQYFGPGTRLTVT.

This clonotype was seen only a few times. The CDR3 loop is CASSRSAGGEGNEQFF. The CDR3 nucleotides read TGTGCCAGCAGCCGATCAGCGGGGGGAGAAGGGAATGAGCAGTTCTTC. The V gene is TRBV4-2, the J gene TRBJ2-1; TRBD2 matches at 9 bases. V shed 4 bases, J shed 7 bases, and the junction held 11 bases outside the gene matches. Germline CDR1 and CDR2: LGHNA and YNFKEQ. The CDR3 runs 16 residues.

This clonotype has a handful of counts. The chain couples TRBV7-9 to TRBJ2-5; 9 bases align to TRBD1. After removal of 5 bases from V and 5 bases from J, the junction contained 15 bases not matched to a gene. The CDR3 is 17 amino acids. Germline CDR1 and CDR2: SEHNR and FQNEAQ (reference sequence). The CDR3 loop reads CASSVSWTQGAKETQYF. The CDR3 DNA follows: TGTGCCAGCAGCGTCTCCTGGACACAGGGGGCGAAGGAGACCCAGTACTTC.

This clonotype was counted between two and nine times. V and J are TRBV5-1 and TRBJ2-4; 14 bases fit TRBD2. Germline-derived CDR1 and CDR2 are SGHRS and YFSETQ. The trim removed 0 bases at V and 4 bases at J, leaving 3 bases unmatched. The CDR3 spans 17 residues. CDR3 in amino acids: CASSLGGLAGVKNIQYF. The DNA for the CDR3 is TGCGCCAGCAGCTTGGGGGGACTAGCGGGAGTGAAAAACATTCAGTACTTC. Full variable domain (remainder filled in from reference TRBV5-1 and TRBJ2-4): KAGVTQTPRYLIKTRGQQVTLSCSPISGHRSVSWYQQTPGQGLQFLFEYFSETQRNKGNFPGRFSGRQFSNSRSEMNVSTLELGDSALYLCASSLGGLAGVKNIQYFGAGTRLSVL.

This clonotype was recorded a few times. The chain couples TRBV9 to TRBJ1-2; TRBD1 agrees at 8 bases. CDR3 length: 14 residues. The V segment lost 3 bases and the J segment 5 bases; nucleotides outside the gene matches: 6. Per the germline V gene, CDR1 is SGDLS and CDR2 is YYNGEE. Here the CDR3 reads CASSANQGAYGYTF. The CDR3 DNA follows: TGTGCCAGCAGCGCCAACCAGGGGGCATATGGCTACACCTTC.

This clonotype was seen a handful of times. The junction departs from germline at one end; a sequencing error may be responsible. The gene calls are TRBV7-7 and TRBJ2-5; 8 bases line up with TRBD2. The germline CDR1 and CDR2 sequences are SSHAT and FNYEAQ (reference sequence). This CDR3 spans 16 amino acids. In nucleotides, the CDR3 is TGTGCTAGCAGCCCCCAAACCAGCGGGGGCCGGGAGACCCAGTACTTC. This translates into CASSPQTSGGRETQYF.

This clonotype has just a few counts. V gene TRBV6-1 combines with J gene TRBJ2-3, with a tentative D call TRBD1 (5 bases). The germline V gene has CDR1 MNHNS and CDR2 SASEGT. The CDR3 covers 18 residues. Trimming removed 5 bases at V and 1 base at J, with 22 bases between. The CDR3 sequence: CASSPGRTGVGGTDTQYF. For the CDR3, the DNA is TGTGCCAGCAGTCCCGGCCGAACTGGAGTAGGGGGCACAGATACGCAGTATTTT.

Many counts were recorded for this clonotype. The chain recombines TRBV6-5 with TRBJ2-7; no clear D. V was shortened by 2 bases and J by 0 bases, with 8 bases between the two germline ends. Germline V gives CDR1 MNHEY, CDR2 SVGAGI. CDR3 length: 14 residues. In DNA, the CDR3 is TGTGCCAGCAGTTACGATGACGCCTCCTACGAGCAGTACTTC. It encodes CASSYDDASYEQYF.

This clonotype was seen a handful of times. The V and J genes are TRBV6-2 or TRBV6-3 and TRBJ2-1; 10 nucleotides align to TRBD2. The V and J ends lost 6 bases and 5 bases, in that order; junction bases with no gene match: 10. The CDR3 sequence is 16 residues long. Germline values: CDR1 MNHEY, CDR2 SVGEGT. The CDR3 sequence is CASSPHGLAEDNEQFF. The CDR3 DNA reads as TGTGCCAGCAGCCCCCACGGACTAGCGGAAGACAATGAGCAGTTCTTC.

This clonotype has a count of ten or more. The chain recombines TRBV20-1 with TRBJ1-6; D possibly corresponds to TRBD1 (6 bases). This CDR3 is built from 15 residues. Trimming cost V 2 bases and J 9 bases, with 17 bases left between them. The germline V gene encodes CDR1 DFQATT and CDR2 SNEGSKA (reference sequence). CDR3 DNA: TGCAGTGCTAGAACCCAGGGGACGGGGGGTTCACCCCTCCACTTT. Its translation: CSARTQGTGGSPLHF.

The chain carries TRBV5-1 and TRBJ2-7, with a possible D match to TRBD1 (6 bases). CDR3 length: 15 amino acids. Trimming shortened V by 4 bases and J by 0 bases, and 14 bases separated the two germline ends. The V gene's germline CDR1 is SGHRS and CDR2 YFSETQ. DNA of the CDR3: TGCGCCAGCAGCGCAGGGGTTGGAGGCTCCTACGAGCAGTACTTC. Amino acid sequence: CASSAGVGGSYEQYF.

This clonotype has only a few counts. This chain connects TRBV20-1 to TRBJ1-6; D is ambiguous. The germline gives CDR1 DFQATT, CDR2 SNEGSKA (reference sequence). The CDR3 runs to 15 residues. V lost 0 bases and J lost 4, with 10 bases in between. The CDR3 protein is CSARDETEYNSPLHF. The DNA for the CDR3 is TGCAGTGCTAGAGATGAGACGGAATATAATTCACCCCTCCACTTT.

This chain uses TRBV29-1 with TRBJ2-3; 9 nucleotides agree with TRBD1. From germline, CDR1 is SQVTM and CDR2 ANQGSEA. The CDR3 length is 13 residues. V lost 7 bases to trimming and J lost 4 bases; unmatched junction nucleotides: 6. CDR3 region: CSAGDRDPDTQYF. CDR3 DNA: TGCAGCGCGGGGGACAGGGACCCAGATACGCAGTATTTT.